The present T cell receptor beta chain was sequenced within a study of blood T cell repertoires in COVID-19. On the study more broadly: From the United States, Italy and Spain came samples of acute and convalescent COVID-19.

Germline V gene data show CDR1 as SNHLY and CDR2 as FYNNEI. The CDR3 extends over 13 amino acids. Trimming took 8 bases from V and 8 from J; bases not matched to a gene: 8. Ages ranged from about 18 to 89 years, with residence in 24 US areas. Cohort allocation depended upon clinical history that participants reported. Original processing methods: Nucleated cell number was recorded as an estimate derived from reference gene primer amplification. TCRdb keeps only in-frame clones here, not all; method: immunoSEQ multiplex PCR. The V and J calls and the clone size are those of that table, but D and trimming were determined from the DNA. The data show approximately 300,000 clones, with approximately 91% seen just once and approximately 4.1% held by the top ten.

The chain is built from TRBV2 and TRBJ1-2; 10 bases are a match to TRBD1. Sequenced input: PBMCs or T cells enriched from blood (not recorded which). This receptor was taken from a woman in her twenties or thirties who had been exposed to COVID-19. CDR3 residues: CASQGQGNRGYTF. The CDR3 DNA sequence: TGTGCCAGCCAGGGACAGGGGAATCGCGGCTACACCTTC.